This T cell receptor (beta chain) was documented in a study of CD8 T cells in Susac syndrome. Germline assignment: CDR1 MNHEY and CDR2 SVGAGI. The CDR3 has 14 amino acids. With 6 bases removed from V and 5 bases from J, the gap between germline ends came to 14 bases. TCR beta sequencing was performed on blood CD8+ and CD4+ T cells. TEMRA cells were FACS-enriched, while CD8+ and CD4+ T cells were negatively isolated. cDNA came from about 0.51 to 1 ug RNA primed by random hexamers. Amplification of TCR beta CDR3 spanned 54 Vbeta and 13 Jbeta via immunoSEQ multiplex PCR. Each CDR3 protein gets one entry after TCRdb re-called the immunoSEQ multiplex PCR reads with MiXCR. The sample has about 430,000 distinct CDR3 sequences, 85% to 90% seen once.

Sequencing used CD8+ T cells from PBMCs. The rearrangement uses TRBV6-5 and TRBJ2-1; maybe TRBD2 (6 bases). The TCR comes from a human donor with multiple sclerosis. The CDR3 DNA reads as TGTGCCAGCAGCTATTTGGAGGGACACAATGAGCAGTTCTTC. Amino acid sequence: CASSYLEGHNEQFF.